This record concerns one T cell receptor (beta chain) sequence. The entry originates in a study of cytomegalovirus exposure and HLA in healthy donors. PCR used 60 Vbeta primers and 13 Jbeta primers. Original processing notes: As a later analysis found, there were 80 million or so unique TCR beta chains, of which roughly 11 million were shared. Measured with immunoSEQ multiplex PCR; TCRdb has only the in-frame clones, and not every one. V, J and clone size are those of that table, while D and trimming were read from the DNA. Here the sample spans over 120,000 clones, approximately 80% being singletons. CDR1 and CDR2 (germline): KGHSH, LQKENI. This CDR3 has 14 residues. V gave up 1 base and J gave up 4 bases, with 10 bases separating them.

The V call is TRBV18, the J call TRBJ2-5; a possible D gene is TRBD1 (5 bases). The sample taken for sequencing was PBMCs. This TCR came from a male donor in good health and CMV-seronegative. The CDR3 nucleotides are TGTGCCAGCTCACCACAGGAAAGGGGAGAGACCCAGTACTTC. The encoded protein is CASSPQERGETQYF.